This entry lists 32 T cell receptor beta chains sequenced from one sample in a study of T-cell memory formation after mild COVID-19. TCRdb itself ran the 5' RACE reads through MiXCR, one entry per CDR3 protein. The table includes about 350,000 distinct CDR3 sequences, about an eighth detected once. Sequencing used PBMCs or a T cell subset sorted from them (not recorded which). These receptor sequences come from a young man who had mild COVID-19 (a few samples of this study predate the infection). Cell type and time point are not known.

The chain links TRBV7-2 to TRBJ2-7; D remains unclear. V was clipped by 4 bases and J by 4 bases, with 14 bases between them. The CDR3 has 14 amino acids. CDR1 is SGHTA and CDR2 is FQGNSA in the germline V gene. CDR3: CASSSPGLIYEQYF. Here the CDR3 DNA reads TGTGCCAGCAGCTCCCCGGGCCTGATATACGAGCAGTACTTC.

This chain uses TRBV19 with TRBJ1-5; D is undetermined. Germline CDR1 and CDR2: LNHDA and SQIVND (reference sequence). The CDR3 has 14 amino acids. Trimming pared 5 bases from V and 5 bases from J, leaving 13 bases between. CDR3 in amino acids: CASSFSRIDQPQHF. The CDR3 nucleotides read TGTGCCAGTAGTTTTTCACGGATTGATCAGCCCCAGCATTTT.

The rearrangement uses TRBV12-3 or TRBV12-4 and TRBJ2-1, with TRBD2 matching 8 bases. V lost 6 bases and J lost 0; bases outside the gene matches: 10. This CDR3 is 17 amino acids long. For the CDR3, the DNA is TGTGCCAGCAGGACCCAGGGACTAGTAAGCTCCTACAATGAGCAGTTCTTC. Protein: CASRTQGLVSSYNEQFF.

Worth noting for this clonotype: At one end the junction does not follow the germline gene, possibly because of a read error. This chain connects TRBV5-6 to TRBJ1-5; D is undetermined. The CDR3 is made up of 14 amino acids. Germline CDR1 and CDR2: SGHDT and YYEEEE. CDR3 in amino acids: CASSPYPSSQPQHF. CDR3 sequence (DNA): TGTGCCAGCAGCCCGTATCCGAGCAGTCAGCCCCAGCATTTT.

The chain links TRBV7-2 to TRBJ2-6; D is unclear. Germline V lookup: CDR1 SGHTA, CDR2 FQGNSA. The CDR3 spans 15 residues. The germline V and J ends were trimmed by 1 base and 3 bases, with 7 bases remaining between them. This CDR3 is CASSLGVRGANVLTF. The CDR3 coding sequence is TGTGCCAGCAGCTTAGGAGTCCGTGGGGCCAACGTCCTGACTTTC.

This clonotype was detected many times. The CDR3 here is CASSLRGNEQFF. The CDR3 nucleotides read TGTGCCAGCAGCTTAAGGGGGAATGAGCAGTTCTTC. This chain joins TRBV7-3 and TRBJ2-1; D may be TRBD1 or TRBD2 (5 bases each). The germline gives CDR1 SGHTA, CDR2 FQGTGA. The CDR3 totals 12 residues. V was pared by 1 base and J by 7 bases, with 5 bases between.

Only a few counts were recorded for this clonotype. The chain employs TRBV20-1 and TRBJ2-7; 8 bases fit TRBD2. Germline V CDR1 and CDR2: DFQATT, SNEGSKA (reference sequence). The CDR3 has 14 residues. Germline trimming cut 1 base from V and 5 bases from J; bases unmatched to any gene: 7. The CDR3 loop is CSARAGLAVDEQYF. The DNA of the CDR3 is TGCAGTGCTAGAGCCGGACTAGCCGTCGACGAGCAGTACTTC.

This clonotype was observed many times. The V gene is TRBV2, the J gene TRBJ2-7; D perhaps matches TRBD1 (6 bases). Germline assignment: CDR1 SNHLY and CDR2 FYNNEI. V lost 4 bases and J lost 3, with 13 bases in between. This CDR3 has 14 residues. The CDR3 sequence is CASSGTDVDYEQYF. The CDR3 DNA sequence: TGTGCCAGCAGTGGGACAGATGTTGACTACGAGCAGTACTTC.

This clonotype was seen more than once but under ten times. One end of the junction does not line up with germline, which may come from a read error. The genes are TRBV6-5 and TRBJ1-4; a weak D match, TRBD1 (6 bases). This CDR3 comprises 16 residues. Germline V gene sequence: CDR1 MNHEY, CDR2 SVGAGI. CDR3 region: CASSYSKRGAREKLFF. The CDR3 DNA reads TGTGCAAGCAGTTACTCGAAACGGGGGGCCCGTGAAAAACTGTTTTTT.

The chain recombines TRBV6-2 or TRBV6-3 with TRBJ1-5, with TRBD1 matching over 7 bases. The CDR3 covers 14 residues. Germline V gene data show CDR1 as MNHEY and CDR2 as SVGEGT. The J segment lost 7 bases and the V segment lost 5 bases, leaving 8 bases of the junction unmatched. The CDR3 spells CASSIGQVKQPQHF. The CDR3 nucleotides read TGTGCCAGCAGTATCGGACAGGTGAAACAGCCCCAGCATTTT.

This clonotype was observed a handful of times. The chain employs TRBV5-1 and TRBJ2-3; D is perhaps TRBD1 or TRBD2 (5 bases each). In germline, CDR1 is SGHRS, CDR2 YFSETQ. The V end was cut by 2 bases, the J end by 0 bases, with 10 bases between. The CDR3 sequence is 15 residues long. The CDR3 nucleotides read TGCGCCAGCAGCTTTTACGGGGCCAGCACAGATACGCAGTATTTT. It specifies CASSFYGASTDTQYF.

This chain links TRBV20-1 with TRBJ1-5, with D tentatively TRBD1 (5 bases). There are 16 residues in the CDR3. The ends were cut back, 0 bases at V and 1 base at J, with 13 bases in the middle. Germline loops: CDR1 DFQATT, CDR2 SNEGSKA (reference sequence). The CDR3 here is CSAREGRLESNQPQHF. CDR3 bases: TGCAGTGCTAGAGAGGGACGGTTGGAAAGCAATCAGCCCCAGCATTTT.

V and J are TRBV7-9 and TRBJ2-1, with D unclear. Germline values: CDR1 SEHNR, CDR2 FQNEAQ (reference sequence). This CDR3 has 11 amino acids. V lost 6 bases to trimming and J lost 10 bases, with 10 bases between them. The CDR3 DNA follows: TGTGCCAGCAGAATAGCACGGGAGCAGTTCTTC. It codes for CASRIAREQFF.

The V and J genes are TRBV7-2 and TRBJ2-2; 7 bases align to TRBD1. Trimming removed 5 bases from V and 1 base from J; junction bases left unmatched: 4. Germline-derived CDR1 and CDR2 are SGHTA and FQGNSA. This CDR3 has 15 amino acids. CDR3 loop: CASSGRQGNTGELFF. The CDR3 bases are TGTGCCAGCAGCGGCAGACAGGGGAACACCGGGGAGCTGTTTTTT.

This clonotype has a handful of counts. DNA of the CDR3: TGCGCCAGCAGCTTGGGAACTTGGGAGCAGTACTTC. Its translation: CASSLGTWEQYF. This chain joins TRBV5-1 and TRBJ2-7, with D unclear. The CDR3 covers 12 residues. In germline, CDR1 is SGHRS, CDR2 YFSETQ. Trimming took 0 bases from V and 7 from J, leaving 8 bases between them.

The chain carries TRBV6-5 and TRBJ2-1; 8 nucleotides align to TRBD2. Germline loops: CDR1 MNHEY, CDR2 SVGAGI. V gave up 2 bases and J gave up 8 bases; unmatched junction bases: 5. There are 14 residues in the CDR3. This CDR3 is CASSYGRGEDEQFF. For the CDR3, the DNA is TGTGCCAGCAGTTACGGGCGGGGGGAAGATGAGCAGTTCTTC.

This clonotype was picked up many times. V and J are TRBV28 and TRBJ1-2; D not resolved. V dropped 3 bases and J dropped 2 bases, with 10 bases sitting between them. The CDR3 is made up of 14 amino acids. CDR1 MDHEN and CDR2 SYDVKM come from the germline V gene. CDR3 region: CASSFEGENYGYTF. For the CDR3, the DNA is TGTGCCAGCAGTTTTGAGGGCGAGAACTATGGCTACACCTTC.

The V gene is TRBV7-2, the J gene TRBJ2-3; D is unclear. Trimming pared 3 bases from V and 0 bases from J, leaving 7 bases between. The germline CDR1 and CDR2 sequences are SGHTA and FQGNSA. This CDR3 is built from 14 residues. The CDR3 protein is CASSFATSTDTQYF. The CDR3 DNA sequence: TGTGCCAGCAGCTTCGCAACAAGCACAGATACGCAGTATTTT.

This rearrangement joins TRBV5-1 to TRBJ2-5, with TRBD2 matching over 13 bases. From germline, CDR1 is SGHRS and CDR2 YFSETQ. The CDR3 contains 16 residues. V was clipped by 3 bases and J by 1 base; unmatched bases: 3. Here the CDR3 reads CASSWRLAGGQETQYF. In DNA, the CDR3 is TGCGCCAGCAGCTGGCGACTAGCGGGAGGCCAAGAGACCCAGTACTTC. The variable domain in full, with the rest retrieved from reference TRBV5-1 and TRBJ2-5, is KAGVTQTPRYLIKTRGQQVTLSCSPISGHRSVSWYQQTPGQGLQFLFEYFSETQRNKGNFPGRFSGRQFSNSRSEMNVSTLELGDSALYLCASSWRLAGGQETQYFGPGTRLLVL.

The CDR3: CSVGQDNGYTF. CDR3 coding DNA: TGCAGCGTTGGACAGGATAACGGCTACACCTTC. The genes are TRBV29-1 and TRBJ1-2, with a weak D call TRBD1 (6 bases). Germline V lookup: CDR1 SQVTM, CDR2 ANQGSEA. The V gene lost 4 bases and the J gene lost 8 bases, with 11 bases spanning the gap. This CDR3 region has 11 residues.

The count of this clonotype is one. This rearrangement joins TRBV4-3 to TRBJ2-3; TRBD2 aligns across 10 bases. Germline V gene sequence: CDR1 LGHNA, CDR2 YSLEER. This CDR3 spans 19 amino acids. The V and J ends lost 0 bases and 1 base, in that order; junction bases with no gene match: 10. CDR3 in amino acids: CASSQDRSGGAYRTDTQYF. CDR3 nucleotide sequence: TGCGCCAGCAGCCAAGATCGAAGCGGGGGGGCATACCGCACAGATACGCAGTATTTT.

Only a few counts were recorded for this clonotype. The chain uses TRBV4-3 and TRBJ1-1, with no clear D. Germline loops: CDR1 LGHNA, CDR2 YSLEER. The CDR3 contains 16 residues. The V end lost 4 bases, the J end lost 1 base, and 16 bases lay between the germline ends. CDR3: CASSLSPEGRNTEAFF. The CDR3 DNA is TGCGCCAGCAGCCTGAGCCCAGAGGGTCGGAACACTGAAGCTTTCTTT.

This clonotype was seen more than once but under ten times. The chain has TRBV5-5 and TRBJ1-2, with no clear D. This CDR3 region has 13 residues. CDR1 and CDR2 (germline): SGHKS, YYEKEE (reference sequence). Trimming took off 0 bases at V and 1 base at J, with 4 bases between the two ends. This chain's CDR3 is CASSLVLNYGYTF. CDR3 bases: TGTGCCAGCAGCTTGGTACTTAACTATGGCTACACCTTC.

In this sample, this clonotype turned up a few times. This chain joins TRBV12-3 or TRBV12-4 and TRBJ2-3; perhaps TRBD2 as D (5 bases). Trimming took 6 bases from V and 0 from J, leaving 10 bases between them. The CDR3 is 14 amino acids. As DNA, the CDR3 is TGTGCCAGCAGCGGACTGAGAAGCACAGATACGCAGTATTTT. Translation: CASSGLRSTDTQYF.

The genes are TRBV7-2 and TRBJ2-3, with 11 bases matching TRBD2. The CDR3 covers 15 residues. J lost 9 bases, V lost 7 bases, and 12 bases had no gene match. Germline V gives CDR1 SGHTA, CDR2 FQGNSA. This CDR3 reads CASTRLAGRGKTQYF. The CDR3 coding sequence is TGTGCCAGCACCCGACTAGCGGGGAGGGGAAAGACGCAGTATTTT. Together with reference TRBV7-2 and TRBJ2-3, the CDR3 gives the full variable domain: GAGVSQSPSNKVTEKGKDVELRCDPISGHTALYWYRQSLGQGLEFLIYFQGNSAPDKSGLPSDRFSAERTGGSVSTLTIQRTQQEDSAVYLCASTRLAGRGKTQYFGPGTRLTVL.

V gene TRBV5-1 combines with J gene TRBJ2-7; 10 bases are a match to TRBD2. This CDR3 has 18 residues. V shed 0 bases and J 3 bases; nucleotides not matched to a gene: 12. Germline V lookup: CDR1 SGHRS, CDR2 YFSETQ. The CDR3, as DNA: TGCGCCAGCAGCTTGGCGCCAGGGCAACTAGCGGGGCACTACGAGCAGTACGTC. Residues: CASSLAPGQLAGHYEQYV.

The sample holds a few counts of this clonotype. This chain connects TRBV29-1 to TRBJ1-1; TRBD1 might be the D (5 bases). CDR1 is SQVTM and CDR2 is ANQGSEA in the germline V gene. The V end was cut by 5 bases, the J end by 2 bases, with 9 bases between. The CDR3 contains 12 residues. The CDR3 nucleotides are TGCAGCGTTAAGGGGTTTAACACTGAAGCTTTCTTT. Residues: CSVKGFNTEAFF.

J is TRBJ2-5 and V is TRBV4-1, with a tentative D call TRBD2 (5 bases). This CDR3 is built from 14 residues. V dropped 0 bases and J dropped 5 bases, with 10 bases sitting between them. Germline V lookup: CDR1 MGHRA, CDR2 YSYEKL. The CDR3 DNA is TGCGCCAGCAGCCAAGAAGCTAGCTTTGAGACCCAGTACTTC. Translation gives CASSQEASFETQYF.

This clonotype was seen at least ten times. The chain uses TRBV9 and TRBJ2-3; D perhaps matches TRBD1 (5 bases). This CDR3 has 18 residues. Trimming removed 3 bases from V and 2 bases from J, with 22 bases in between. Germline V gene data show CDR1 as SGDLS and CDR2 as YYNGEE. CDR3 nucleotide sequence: TGTGCCAGCAGCGCCGAGAAGCCTGGGGCCCGAATCACAGATACGCAGTATTTT. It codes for CASSAEKPGARITDTQYF. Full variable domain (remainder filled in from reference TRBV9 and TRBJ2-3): DSGVTQTPKHLITATGQRVTLRCSPRSGDLSVYWYQQSLDQGLQFLIQYYNGEERAKGNILERFSAQQFPDLHSELNLSSLELGDSALYFCASSAEKPGARITDTQYFGPGTRLTVL.

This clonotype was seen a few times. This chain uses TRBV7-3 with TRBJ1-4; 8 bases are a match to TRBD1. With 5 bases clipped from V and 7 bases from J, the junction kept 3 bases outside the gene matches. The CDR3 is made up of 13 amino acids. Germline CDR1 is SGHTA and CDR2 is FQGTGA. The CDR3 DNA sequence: TGTGCCAGCAGCCGTGGACAGGGTGAAAAACTGTTTTTT. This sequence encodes CASSRGQGEKLFF.

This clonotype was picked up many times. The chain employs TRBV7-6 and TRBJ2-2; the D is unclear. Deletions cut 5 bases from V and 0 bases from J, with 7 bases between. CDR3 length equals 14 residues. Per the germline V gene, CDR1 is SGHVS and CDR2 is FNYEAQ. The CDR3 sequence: CASSLASNTGELFF. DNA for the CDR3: TGTGCCAGCAGCCTCGCGTCGAACACCGGGGAGCTGTTTTTT.

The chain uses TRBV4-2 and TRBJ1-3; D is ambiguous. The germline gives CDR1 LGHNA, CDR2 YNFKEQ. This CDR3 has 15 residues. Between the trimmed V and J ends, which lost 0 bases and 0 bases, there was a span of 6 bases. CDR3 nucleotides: TGTGCCAGCAGCCAAGACCCGAGCTCTGGAAACACCATATATTTT. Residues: CASSQDPSSGNTIYF.